This entry lists 20 T cell receptor beta chains sequenced from one sample in a study of cytomegalovirus exposure and HLA in healthy donors (dated by TCRdb to the late 2010s). Receptors were amplified or captured by the immunoSEQ multiplex PCR assay. For the multiplex PCR, a mixture combining 60 forward primers for TCR Vbeta segments and 13 reverse primers for TCR Jbeta segments was used. TCRdb retrieved this table from immuneACCESS and kept in-frame rearrangements only. Not all clones are present; in checked studies, unresolved V genes account for under half, and no reason is known for the remainder. The table held for this sample gives 100,000 to 150,000 clones. Roughly 1.4% of the sample is in the top ten clones. Sample: PBMCs. Receptor source: a woman in her forties in good health and CMV-seronegative.

V and J are TRBV4-3 and TRBJ1-1; tentative D call: TRBD1 (5 bases). In germline, CDR1 is LGHNA, CDR2 YSLEER. V shed 0 bases and J shed 5 bases, with 13 bases lying between them. The CDR3 is made up of 15 amino acids. The CDR3 DNA reads TGCGCCAGCAGCCAAGATTTAGGGGTTAGGACTGAAGCTTTCTTT. Amino acids: CASSQDLGVRTEAFF.

The gene calls are TRBV29-1 and TRBJ2-5; 8 bases map to TRBD2. Losses at the gene ends were 7 bases for V and 7 bases for J; bases not matched to a gene: 8. Germline lookup yields CDR1 SQVTM and CDR2 ANQGSEA. This CDR3 spans 12 amino acids. In DNA, the CDR3 is TGCAGCGCCTTGACTAGCGAGGGGACCCAGTACTTC. It yields the protein CSALTSEGTQYF.

Here the CDR3 DNA reads TGTGCCAGCAGCTTGGACTACTTTCAGCAGTTCTTC. It yields the protein CASSLDYFQQFF. The chain carries TRBV7-2 and TRBJ2-1; a possible D gene is TRBD2 (6 bases). Germline V gives CDR1 SGHTA, CDR2 FQGNSA. Trimming removed 3 bases at V and 11 bases at J, with 11 bases between. This CDR3 comprises 12 residues.

The chain is built from TRBV4-2 and TRBJ2-5; D is unclear. Trimming took off 0 bases at V and 5 bases at J, with 4 bases between the two ends. Germline V CDR1 and CDR2: LGHNA, YNFKEQ. This CDR3 is built from 12 residues. CDR3 region: CASSQDRETQYF. CDR3 nucleotides: TGTGCCAGCAGCCAAGATCGGGAGACCCAGTACTTC.

Turning to this clone: Other DNA sequences from this sample encode an identical CDR3 as well. The chain recombines TRBV2 with TRBJ2-5; 8 bases are shared with TRBD1. With V trimmed by 7 bases and J by 3 bases, 10 bases remained unmatched. CDR1 and CDR2 from the germline V gene are SNHLY and FYNNEI. The CDR3 totals 15 residues. CDR3 residues: CASNGQGLRKETQYF. The CDR3 bases are TGTGCCAGCAACGGACAGGGATTGAGGAAAGAGACCCAGTACTTC.

V usage is TRBV7-2 and J usage is TRBJ2-5; D may be TRBD2 (6 bases). This CDR3 is built from 13 residues. Trimming pared 5 bases from V and 3 bases from J, leaving 10 bases between. Germline CDR1 and CDR2: SGHTA and FQGNSA. CDR3: CASSRGLEETQYF. For the CDR3, the DNA is TGTGCCAGCAGCAGGGGACTGGAAGAGACCCAGTACTTC.

The V and J genes are TRBV19 and TRBJ2-1; a possible D gene is TRBD1 (5 bases). This CDR3 region has 13 residues. The germline gives CDR1 LNHDA, CDR2 SQIVND (reference sequence). The ends were cut back, 7 bases at V and 5 bases at J, with 12 bases in the middle. The CDR3 is CASNPGRHNEQFF. The CDR3 coding sequence is TGTGCCAGTAATCCAGGGCGGCACAATGAGCAGTTCTTC.

This chain joins TRBV7-9 and TRBJ1-1; no clear D. The CDR3 loop spans 13 amino acids. V was clipped by 1 base and J by 3 bases, with 6 bases between them. CDR1 is SEHNR, CDR2 FQNEAQ, per germline (reference sequence). This CDR3 reads CASSLGGDTEAFF. DNA of the CDR3: TGTGCCAGCAGCTTAGGGGGAGACACTGAAGCTTTCTTT.

The chain combines TRBV6-5 with TRBJ1-6; the D gene is possibly TRBD1 (6 bases). The germline V gene has CDR1 MNHEY and CDR2 SVGAGI. The ends were cut back, 2 bases at V and 10 bases at J, with 15 bases in the middle. This CDR3 spans 15 amino acids. The CDR3 sequence: CASSYRDIRDSPLHF. CDR3 nucleotide sequence: TGTGCCAGCAGTTACCGGGACATCAGGGACTCACCCCTCCACTTT.

The V gene is TRBV10-3, the J gene TRBJ1-1, with no clear D. The V gene lost 8 bases and the J gene lost 8 bases, with 18 bases spanning the gap. The CDR3 runs 13 residues. The germline gives CDR1 ENHRY, CDR2 SYGVKD. As DNA, the CDR3 is TGTGCCATCCAAGAAAGAGACGGGTCCGAAGCTTTCTTT. Its translation: CAIQERDGSEAFF.

This chain joins TRBV28 and TRBJ1-5; D possibly corresponds to TRBD1 (6 bases). Deletions cut 5 bases from V and 0 bases from J, with 17 bases between. CDR1 and CDR2 (germline): MDHEN, SYDVKM. The length of the CDR3 is 17 residues. The CDR3 sequence: CASSPRGRGYSNQPQHF. CDR3 DNA: TGTGCCAGCAGTCCTAGGGGCAGGGGTTATAGCAATCAGCCCCAGCATTTT.

The chain is built from TRBV6-5 and TRBJ2-2; the D gene is possibly TRBD1 (6 bases). The CDR3 loop spans 14 amino acids. Germline V gene sequence: CDR1 MNHEY, CDR2 SVGAGI. V lost 8 bases and J 3 bases, leaving 13 bases between the germline ends. The DNA of the CDR3 is TGTGCCAGCGGTGGGGGCCGGGACACCGGGGAGCTGTTTTTT. This sequence encodes CASGGGRDTGELFF.

CDR3 coding DNA: TGTGCCAGCAGCTTAGTGGCCGGGGGAAACAATGAGCAGTTCTTC. It translates to CASSLVAGGNNEQFF. This chain connects TRBV11-2 to TRBJ2-1, with a weak D call TRBD2 (6 bases). Trimming pared 1 base from V and 5 bases from J, leaving 12 bases between. This CDR3 spans 15 amino acids. CDR1 is SGHAT, CDR2 FQNNGV, per germline.

The chain combines TRBV7-9 with TRBJ1-2, with a weak D call TRBD1 (6 bases). This CDR3 comprises 15 residues. With 5 bases removed from V and 0 bases from J, the gap between germline ends came to 13 bases. Germline CDR1 is SEHNR and CDR2 is FQNEAQ (reference sequence). The CDR3 reads CASSAQGRSNYGYTF. The CDR3 nucleotides read TGTGCCAGCAGCGCACAGGGAAGGTCTAACTATGGCTACACCTTC.

This CDR3 is CASSPGTDNEKLFF. The CDR3, as DNA: TGCGCCAGCAGCCCGGGGACAGATAATGAAAAACTGTTTTTT. The chain recombines TRBV5-1 with TRBJ1-4; 7 nucleotides agree with TRBD1. Trimming cost V 4 bases and J 4 bases; bases outside gene matches: 4. Germline values: CDR1 SGHRS, CDR2 YFSETQ. There are 14 residues in the CDR3.

The rearrangement links TRBV28 to TRBJ1-2; the D is unclear. In germline, CDR1 is MDHEN, CDR2 SYDVKM. This CDR3 contains 13 residues. With 3 bases removed from V and 5 bases from J, the gap between germline ends came to 10 bases. The CDR3 coding sequence is TGTGCCAGCAGTTTGCCCGCAGGTTATGGCTACACCTTC. This translates into CASSLPAGYGYTF.

The DNA of the CDR3 is TGTGCCAGCAGTGATTCCGGGACAGGGAAGCAGCCCCAGCATTTT. This codes for CASSDSGTGKQPQHF. The chain couples TRBV2 to TRBJ1-5, with TRBD1 identical over 9 bases. Germline lookup yields CDR1 SNHLY and CDR2 FYNNEI. Trimming took 3 bases from V and 7 from J; bases not matched to a gene: 7. The CDR3 loop spans 15 amino acids.

The gene calls are TRBV6-1 and TRBJ1-5, with D perhaps matching TRBD1 (5 bases). The CDR3 has 14 residues. Germline V lookup: CDR1 MNHNS, CDR2 SASEGT. V was clipped by 2 bases and J by 7 bases, with 12 bases between them. CDR3 in DNA: TGTGCCAGCAGTGAATTTACCGGGGGGCAGCCCCAGCATTTT. This encodes CASSEFTGGQPQHF.

The chain links TRBV5-1 to TRBJ2-3, with TRBD2 identical over 7 bases. With 0 bases clipped from V and 0 bases from J, the junction kept 1 base outside the gene matches. Germline CDR1 is SGHRS and CDR2 is YFSETQ. This CDR3 contains 15 residues. The CDR3 loop reads CASSLERGSTDTQYF. As DNA, the CDR3 is TGCGCCAGCAGCTTGGAGCGGGGAAGCACAGATACGCAGTATTTT. Using reference TRBV5-1 and TRBJ2-3 for the parts outside the CDR3, the full variable domain is KAGVTQTPRYLIKTRGQQVTLSCSPISGHRSVSWYQQTPGQGLQFLFEYFSETQRNKGNFPGRFSGRQFSNSRSEMNVSTLELGDSALYLCASSLERGSTDTQYFGPGTRLTVL.

The rearrangement links TRBV7-9 to TRBJ1-2; 9 bases map to TRBD1. Germline values: CDR1 SEHNR, CDR2 FQNEAQ (reference sequence). The CDR3 totals 14 residues. The V segment lost 4 bases and the J segment 4 bases; nucleotides outside the gene matches: 4. The CDR3 DNA reads TGTGCCAGCAGCTATCCGGGACAGGGCTATGGCTACACCTTC. Translated, it gives CASSYPGQGYGYTF.